The 31 T cell receptor beta chains below were found in one sample sequenced in a study of T-cell memory formation after mild COVID-19. Each CDR3 protein gets one entry after TCRdb re-called the 5' RACE reads with MiXCR. Of about 300,000 distinct CDR3 sequences listed, roughly 19% were seen once; the top ten hold more than 20%. The specimen sequenced was PBMCs or a T cell subset sorted from them (not recorded which). These receptors all stem from a man between 18 and 35 years old who had mild COVID-19 (a few samples of this study predate the infection). Cell type and time point are not known.

The chain combines TRBV6-2 or TRBV6-3 with TRBJ2-7; D ambiguous. The germline V gene encodes CDR1 MNHEY and CDR2 SVGEGT. The CDR3 contains 11 residues. V was clipped by 2 bases and J by 6 bases, with 5 bases between them. The CDR3 loop reads CASSYTSEQYF. CDR3 DNA sequence: TGTGCCAGCAGTTACACCAGCGAGCAGTACTTC.

This chain joins TRBV15 and TRBJ2-1; D ambiguous. The CDR3 spans 16 residues. The V end lost 3 bases, the J end lost 2 bases, and 14 bases lay between the germline ends. Germline values: CDR1 LNHNV, CDR2 YYDKDF (reference sequence). CDR3 in amino acids: CATSRTMTSTYNEQFF. Here the CDR3 DNA reads TGTGCCACCAGCAGGACAATGACAAGTACCTACAATGAGCAGTTCTTC. Drawing the rest from reference TRBV15 and TRBJ2-1, the complete variable domain is DAMVIQNPRYQVTQFGKPVTLSCSQTLNHNVMYWYQQKSSQAPKLLFHYYDKDFNNEADTPDNFQSRRPNTSFCFLDIRSPGLGDTAMYLCATSRTMTSTYNEQFFGPGTRLTVL.

V gene TRBV6-6 combines with J gene TRBJ2-7, with 7 bases aligning to TRBD1. The CDR3 extends over 14 amino acids. Germline CDR1 is MNHNY and CDR2 is SVGAGI (reference sequence). V trimming: 6 bases; J trimming: 3 bases; junction bases outside the gene matches: 8. The CDR3 DNA is TGTGCCAGCAGCCCCCGGGACAGCAACTACGAGCAGTACTTC. Protein sequence: CASSPRDSNYEQYF.

This clonotype was counted a few times. The chain recombines TRBV7-2 with TRBJ2-5; 12 bases line up with TRBD2. The CDR3 sequence is 16 residues long. J was trimmed by 2 bases and V by 5 bases; bases with no gene match: 6. Germline-derived CDR1 and CDR2 are SGHTA and FQGNSA. CDR3 in amino acids: CASSPASGGGQETQYF. The CDR3 nucleotides are TGTGCCAGCAGCCCGGCTAGCGGGGGGGGACAAGAGACCCAGTACTTC.

This clonotype was observed at least ten times. The chain employs TRBV5-1 and TRBJ2-7, with 7 bases fitting TRBD1. CDR1 is SGHRS, CDR2 YFSETQ, per germline. CDR3 length equals 16 residues. Losses at the gene ends were 4 bases for V and 3 bases for J; bases not matched to a gene: 13. The CDR3 loop is CASSGVTGKVGYEQYF. CDR3 bases: TGCGCCAGCAGCGGGGTGACAGGGAAGGTAGGCTACGAGCAGTACTTC.

As DNA, the CDR3 is TGTGCCAGCAGCACAACCCGTTTCACCGGGGAGCTGTTTTTT. As protein: CASSTTRFTGELFF. The chain combines TRBV11-2 with TRBJ2-2; D not certain. CDR1 and CDR2 (germline): SGHAT, FQNNGV. This CDR3 contains 14 residues. V dropped 5 bases and J dropped 4 bases, with 11 bases sitting between them.

This clonotype has a count of ten or more. The gene calls are TRBV14 and TRBJ2-1; TRBD2 might be the D (6 bases). V lost 4 bases to trimming and J lost 1 base, with 17 bases between them. Germline CDR1 SGHDN, CDR2 FVKESK. The CDR3 sequence is 17 residues long. The CDR3 reads CASSRGPEGMSYNEQFF. In DNA form, the CDR3 reads TGTGCCAGCAGCCGCGGGCCGGAGGGAATGTCCTACAATGAGCAGTTCTTC.

V and J are TRBV27 and TRBJ2-7, with D tentatively TRBD1 (7 bases). Per the germline V gene, CDR1 is MNHEY and CDR2 is SMNVEV (reference sequence). The CDR3 runs 13 residues. The V and J ends lost 3 bases and 5 bases respectively, with 11 bases between them. CDR3 coding DNA: TGTGCCAGCAGTTTCAGGGGGGTTCACGAGCAGTACTTC. Its protein product is CASSFRGVHEQYF.

A few counts support this clonotype. The chain is built from TRBV7-8 and TRBJ2-3; D unresolved. The length of the CDR3 is 16 residues. Looked up from germline, CDR1 is SGHVS and CDR2 is FQNEAQ. Trimming cost V 0 bases and J 2 bases, with 12 bases left between them. The CDR3, as DNA: TGTGCCAGCAGCTTAGCGGAACCGTTGGTCACAGATACGCAGTATTTT. It specifies CASSLAEPLVTDTQYF.

The V call is TRBV5-1, the J call TRBJ2-3, with TRBD2 identical over 11 bases. CDR1 and CDR2 (germline): SGHRS, YFSETQ. The CDR3 runs to 15 residues. J was trimmed by 2 bases and V by 4 bases; bases with no gene match: 3. The CDR3 reads CASSPTSGNTDTQYF. Here the CDR3 DNA reads TGCGCCAGCAGCCCGACTAGCGGGAACACAGATACGCAGTATTTT.

The chain carries TRBV7-2 and TRBJ2-6, with D possibly being TRBD1 or TRBD2 (5 bases each). This CDR3 is built from 17 residues. The germline V gene encodes CDR1 SGHTA and CDR2 FQGNSA. V lost 5 bases, J lost 2 bases, and 16 bases lay in between. The CDR3 coding sequence is TGTGCCAGCAGCGACCCCGGGACGGCAACTGGGGCCAACGTCCTGACTTTC. Translation: CASSDPGTATGANVLTF.

This rearrangement joins TRBV4-3 to TRBJ1-4; D is ambiguous. Between the trimmed V and J ends, which lost 4 bases and 2 bases, there was a span of 14 bases. Germline lookup yields CDR1 LGHNA and CDR2 YSLEER. This CDR3 has 16 amino acids. The CDR3 sequence: CASSLGLSGTNEKLFF. CDR3 DNA sequence: TGCGCCAGCAGCCTCGGACTATCGGGGACTAATGAAAAACTGTTTTTT.

The V call is TRBV11-2, the J call TRBJ2-1; D is perhaps TRBD2 (6 bases). CDR1 SGHAT and CDR2 FQNNGV come from the germline V gene. V shed 8 bases and J shed 8 bases, with 22 bases lying between them. The CDR3 is 15 amino acids. CDR3 coding DNA: TGTGCCAGCGTCTGGGCGGGACCCGTACATGATGAGCAGTTCTTC. It codes for CASVWAGPVHDEQFF. The full variable domain, completed using reference TRBV11-2 and TRBJ2-1, is EAGVAQSPRYKIIEKRQSVAFWCNPISGHATLYWYQQILGQGPKLLIQFQNNGVVDDSQLPKDRFSAERLKGVDSTLKIQPAKLEDSAVYLCASVWAGPVHDEQFFGPGTRLTVL.

The genes are TRBV29-1 and TRBJ2-7; D might be TRBD1 or TRBD2, each matching 5 bases. Germline CDR1 reads SQVTM; CDR2 reads ANQGSEA. V lost 6 bases and J lost 0, with 12 bases in between. The CDR3 contains 13 residues. The CDR3 region has the DNA TGCAGCGTCGCGGGCAGGGCCTCCTACGAGCAGTACTTC. The encoded protein is CSVAGRASYEQYF.

The V gene is TRBV5-1, the J gene TRBJ1-6; D is possibly TRBD1 (5 bases). V lost 5 bases to trimming and J lost 6 bases, with 15 bases between them. The CDR3 totals 15 residues. Germline V gene lookup returns CDR1 SGHRS and CDR2 YFSETQ. The CDR3 region has the DNA TGCGCCAGCAGTACGAGGGGCGAAGGTAATTCACCCCTCCACTTT. This translates into CASSTRGEGNSPLHF.

This clonotype has more than one count but fewer than ten. This rearrangement joins TRBV25-1 to TRBJ2-7, with D unresolved. Trimming left V 4 bases short and J 4 bases short, with 8 bases between. There are 12 residues in the CDR3. The germline V gene encodes CDR1 MGHDK and CDR2 SYGVNS. The CDR3 DNA is TGTGCCAGCAGTGGGCACCTGTACGAGCAGTACTTC. As protein: CASSGHLYEQYF.

The chain joins TRBV24-1 to TRBJ1-1; 7 bases match TRBD1. CDR3 length equals 13 residues. V was clipped by 5 bases and J by 5 bases; unmatched bases: 4. Germline V gene data show CDR1 as KGHDR and CDR2 as SFDVKD. The CDR3 is CATSGQGGTEAFF. CDR3 DNA sequence: TGTGCCACCAGTGGACAGGGAGGAACTGAAGCTTTCTTT.

This clonotype was recorded a few times. V usage is TRBV29-1 and J usage is TRBJ1-2; tentative D call: TRBD1 (5 bases). Per the germline V gene, CDR1 is SQVTM and CDR2 is ANQGSEA. The length of the CDR3 is 12 residues. Trimming removed 4 bases from V and 3 bases from J, with 9 bases in between. The chain's CDR3 is CSVVGGDYGYTF. The CDR3 DNA reads TGCAGCGTTGTTGGGGGAGACTATGGCTACACCTTC.

The CDR3 is CASSQLARGPYNEQFF. The CDR3 bases are TGTGCCAGCAGTCAACTGGCACGGGGACCCTACAATGAGCAGTTCTTC. The chain links TRBV11-2 to TRBJ2-1, with D tentatively TRBD1 or TRBD2 (5 bases each). V gave up 6 bases and J gave up 2 bases, with 17 bases separating them. From germline, CDR1 is SGHAT and CDR2 FQNNGV. The CDR3 spans 16 residues.

This chain joins TRBV4-2 and TRBJ1-6, with D hard to call. Looked up from germline, CDR1 is LGHNA and CDR2 is YNFKEQ. Trimming cost V 0 bases and J 8 bases, with 11 bases left between them. The CDR3 contains 15 residues. The CDR3 protein is CASSQEPRLYSPLHF. In DNA, the CDR3 is TGTGCCAGCAGCCAAGAACCCAGGCTGTATTCACCCCTCCACTTT.

The chain couples TRBV12-3 or TRBV12-4 to TRBJ1-5, with D possibly TRBD1 on 5 matching bases. The CDR3 spans 15 residues. The germline V and J ends were trimmed by 5 bases and 1 base, with 12 bases remaining between them. The CDR3 sequence is CASSPQGGSNQPQHF. CDR3 nucleotide sequence: TGTGCCAGCAGTCCCCAGGGTGGGAGCAATCAGCCCCAGCATTTT.

This clonotype was observed many times. V is TRBV5-6 and J is TRBJ1-1; D unresolved. Germline V lookup: CDR1 SGHDT, CDR2 YYEEEE. Trimming cost V 1 base and J 8 bases, with 12 bases left between them. CDR3 length equals 13 residues. The CDR3 DNA reads as TGTGCCAGCAGCTTGCATCGGGCGAGGGAAGCTTTCTTT. It yields the protein CASSLHRAREAFF.

This clonotype turned up a few times. The chain couples TRBV10-1 to TRBJ2-3; no definite D call. Germline values: CDR1 WNHNN, CDR2 SYGVQD (reference sequence). The length of the CDR3 is 14 residues. With 3 bases removed from V and 1 base from J, the gap between germline ends came to 8 bases. In DNA, the CDR3 is TGCGCCAGCAGTGATTACAGCGGCACAGATACGCAGTATTTT. Its protein is CASSDYSGTDTQYF.

This chain joins TRBV2 and TRBJ2-5, with TRBD2 matching 8 bases. The CDR3 contains 18 residues. Germline V lookup: CDR1 SNHLY, CDR2 FYNNEI. J gave up 3 bases and V 5 bases, and 17 bases lay outside the gene matches. The CDR3, as DNA: TGTGCCAGCAGTACAATGAACGAGCGGGGGCCCGGGGAAGAGACCCAGTACTTC. Residues: CASSTMNERGPGEETQYF.

J is TRBJ1-1 and V is TRBV7-2, with D uncertain. Between the trimmed V and J ends, which lost 5 bases and 2 bases, there was a span of 9 bases. Germline lookup yields CDR1 SGHTA and CDR2 FQGNSA. The CDR3 extends over 13 amino acids. This CDR3 is CASSPYLNTEAFF. The CDR3 DNA reads as TGTGCCAGCAGCCCCTATCTCAACACTGAAGCTTTCTTT. Variable domain in full (rest from reference TRBV7-2 and TRBJ1-1): GAGVSQSPSNKVTEKGKDVELRCDPISGHTALYWYRQSLGQGLEFLIYFQGNSAPDKSGLPSDRFSAERTGGSVSTLTIQRTQQEDSAVYLCASSPYLNTEAFFGQGTRLTVV.

Here the CDR3 reads CASSLQGASNQPQHF. The CDR3 DNA reads TGTGCCAGCAGTCTCCAGGGGGCAAGCAATCAGCCCCAGCATTTT. V usage is TRBV4-2 and J usage is TRBJ1-5; 8 nucleotides align to TRBD1. Germline CDR1 and CDR2: LGHNA and YNFKEQ. The CDR3 is made up of 15 amino acids. Trimming took 6 bases from V and 1 from J; bases not matched to a gene: 5.

This clonotype has more than one count but fewer than ten. This rearrangement joins TRBV4-3 to TRBJ2-3; TRBD2 agrees at 15 bases. This CDR3 spans 17 amino acids. J lost 5 bases, V lost 5 bases, and 8 bases had no gene match. The germline gives CDR1 LGHNA, CDR2 YSLEER. The CDR3 sequence is CASSFGLAGGWGDTQYF. DNA for the CDR3: TGCGCCAGCAGCTTCGGACTAGCGGGGGGGTGGGGAGATACGCAGTATTTT.

The CDR3 is CASSSHRLMNTEAFF. The CDR3 nucleotides are TGTGCCAGCAGTTCACACAGGCTCATGAACACTGAAGCTTTCTTT. V usage is TRBV12-3 or TRBV12-4 and J usage is TRBJ1-1; perhaps TRBD1 as D (5 bases). Deletions cut 4 bases from V and 0 bases from J, with 12 bases between. This CDR3 region has 15 residues.

This chain connects TRBV7-6 to TRBJ2-1; TRBD2 agrees at 7 bases. The germline CDR1 and CDR2 sequences are SGHVS and FNYEAQ. V shed 5 bases, J shed 3 bases, and the junction held 7 bases outside the gene matches. The length of the CDR3 is 15 residues. The CDR3: CASSPAAGVYNEQFF. CDR3 nucleotides: TGTGCCAGCAGCCCCGCTGCGGGGGTCTACAATGAGCAGTTCTTC.

The rearrangement uses TRBV7-6 and TRBJ2-1; 8 bases are a match to TRBD2. CDR1 is SGHVS and CDR2 is FNYEAQ in the germline V gene. The CDR3 sequence is 15 residues long. V lost 1 base and J lost 7; bases outside the gene matches: 6. CDR3 bases: TGTGCCAGCAGCTTAGGAGCGGGGGTGATGAATGAGCAGTTCTTC. Translated: CASSLGAGVMNEQFF.

The sample holds a few counts of this clonotype. The J gene is TRBJ2-2, the V gene TRBV12-3 or TRBV12-4; 7 nucleotides align to TRBD1. V lost 1 base, J lost 5 bases, and 4 bases stayed unmatched. This CDR3 spans 15 amino acids. CDR3 loop: CASSLVTGATGELFF. The CDR3 DNA reads TGTGCCAGCAGTTTAGTAACAGGGGCAACCGGGGAGCTGTTTTTT.